Listed below are T cell receptor beta chains from one sample, sequenced in a study of identical twins. TCRdb fed the 5' RACE reads into MiXCR, producing one record per CDR3 protein. This sample has about 260,000 distinct CDR3 sequences, with approximately 7% found just once. These same records also appear under a second study, on yellow fever vaccine responses in identical twins.

Material for sequencing was memory (CD45RO+) T cells sorted from blood. These TCRs come from a young woman in good health. The CDR3 runs from the conserved cysteine through the conserved F or W. The D gene is left open where the match is weak. Clone sizes are given selectively: once, few, many, or a class where the clone is expanded.

TRBV12-3/TRBV12-4,TRBD2,15,NA,TRBJ2-1,TGTGCCAGCACCTGGGGGACTAGCGGGTACAATGAGCAGTTCTTC,CASTWGTSGYNEQFF
TRBV14,TRBD1,17,many,TRBJ1-4,TGTGCCAGCAGCCCAAGACAGGGGCCGTCCTTTGATGAAAAACTGTTTTTT,CASSPRQGPSFDEKLFF
TRBV7-9,NA,15,few,TRBJ2-1,TGTGCCAGCAGCTCCCTTGTAGGATCCTACAATGAGCAGTTCTTC,CASSSLVGSYNEQFF
TRBV12-5,NA,16,few,TRBJ1-2,TGTGCTAGTGGTTTGTCTCCAACAGGAGTAAGCTATGGCTACACCTTC,CASGLSPTGVSYGYTF
TRBV5-6,NA,13,NA,TRBJ1-2,TGTGCCAGCACCCGGTGGCTTAACTATGGCTACACCTTC,CASTRWLNYGYTF
TRBV6-1,NA,12,many,TRBJ2-1,TGTGCCAGCAGGGGACCCTCCGATATCGAGTTCTTC,CASRGPSDIEFF
TRBV19,NA,13,few,TRBJ1-1,TGTGCCAGTAAAGAAGTGGTGAACACTGAAGCTTTCTTT,CASKEVVNTEAFF
TRBV11-2,TRBD1,15,NA,TRBJ2-7,TGTGCCAGCAGCTTAGATTGGGGACAGGGTTTTGAGCAGTACTTC,CASSLDWGQGFEQYF
TRBV28,NA,13,few,TRBJ2-7,TGTGCCAGCGGACAGGAGGGGCCCTACGAGCAGTACTTC,CASGQEGPYEQYF
TRBV24-1,TRBD2,17,few,TRBJ2-5,TGTGCCACCAGTGATTCCGGACTAGCGGCGCTCCAAGAGACCCAGTACTTC,CATSDSGLAALQETQYF
TRBV3-1,NA,18,few,TRBJ2-4,TGTGCCAGCAGCCAAGTTCAGCTGGCGGCGGCAGGGAAAAACATTCAGTACTTC,CASSQVQLAAAGKNIQYF
TRBV27,NA,14,many,TRBJ1-1,TGTGCCAGCAGCCGCAAATGGGGGAGCACTGAAGCTTTCTTT,CASSRKWGSTEAFF
TRBV20-1,NA,14,few,TRBJ1-6,TGCAGTGCTAGAGGATCCCTTGGAAATTCACCCCTCCACTTT,CSARGSLGNSPLHF
TRBV5-4,NA,12,NA,TRBJ1-2,TGTGCCAGCTGGGGGGGGCGCGGGGGCTACACCTTC,CASWGGRGGYTF
TRBV19,TRBD2,13,few,TRBJ2-1,TGTGCCAGTAGGGCTAGCGGGAGCCCTGAGCAGTTCTTC,CASRASGSPEQFF
TRBV27,TRBD1,15,NA,TRBJ1-2,TGTGCCAGCAATCCCCTCCGGGAGGGGGCGGGTGGCTACACCTTC,CASNPLREGAGGYTF
TRBV24-1,TRBD1,16,few,TRBJ2-1,TGTGCCACCAGTGATCAAAAGACAGGGGGCTACAATGAGCAGTTCTTC,CATSDQKTGGYNEQFF
TRBV21-1,NA,18,NA,TRBJ2-4,TGTGCCAGCAGCGTCGGGACTAGCGGGGAGATAAGGGAAAACATTCAGTACTTC,CASSVGTSGEIRENIQYF
TRBV19,NA,13,NA,TRBJ1-5,TGTGCCAGTAGTACTGGGATTAATCAGCCCCAGCATTTT,CASSTGINQPQHF
TRBV5-5,NA,14,few,TRBJ1-6,TGTGCCAGCAGCGCGACAGAGAATAATTCACCCCTCCACTTT,CASSATENNSPLHF
TRBV9,TRBD1,15,many,TRBJ1-2,TGTGCCAGCAGCGCCCGGGACAGGGGCTACTATGGCTACACCTTC,CASSARDRGYYGYTF
TRBV6-4,NA,15,few,TRBJ2-1,TGTGCCAGCAGTGACACCCTGAGCTCCTACAATGAGCAGTTCTTC,CASSDTLSSYNEQFF
TRBV3-1,NA,12,many,TRBJ2-3,TGTGCCAGCAGCCAGGCTCTCGGAGATTGGGATTTT,CASSQALGDWDF
TRBV6-5,TRBD2,15,many,TRBJ2-7,TGTGCCAGCAGTTCAAGCGGGGGTGTTTCCTACGAGCAGTACTTC,CASSSSGGVSYEQYF
TRBV12-3/TRBV12-4,NA,14,many,TRBJ2-4,TGTGCCAGCAGCCGGGCTTTGGCCAAAAACATTCAGTACTTC,CASSRALAKNIQYF
TRBV11-1,TRBD1,16,few,TRBJ2-3,TGTGCCAGCAGCGAGACAGGGGGGAGTGGCACAGATACGCAGTATTTT,CASSETGGSGTDTQYF
TRBV7-7,NA,17,few,TRBJ2-2,TGTGCCAGCAGCTTAGATCCGGCCAGCGCGAACACCGGGGAGCTGTTTTTT,CASSLDPASANTGELFF
TRBV12-3/TRBV12-4,NA,11,once,TRBJ1-2,TGTGCCAGCAGTCTGCAAACTCGACAGGCCTTC,CASSLQTRQAF
TRBV11-2,NA,13,many,TRBJ2-7,TGTGCCAGCAGCTTAGTTTTGGTGGGCGAGCAGTACTTC,CASSLVLVGEQYF
TRBV20-1,NA,13,many,TRBJ1-1,TGCAGTGCTCCCAGGTCGATGAACACTGAAGCTTTCTTT,CSAPRSMNTEAFF
TRBV10-3,TRBD1,17,many,TRBJ2-1,TGTGCCATCAGGCAAACAGGGGAAATTGACTCCTACAATGAGCAGTTCTTC,CAIRQTGEIDSYNEQFF
TRBV7-2,TRBD2,16,few,TRBJ2-5,TGTGCCAGCAGCTTAGCAGGCGGCGGCGGGGGAAAGACCCAGTACTTC,CASSLAGGGGGKTQYF
TRBV2,NA,12,few,TRBJ2-1,TGTGCCAGCGGGCCGAACCACAATGAGCAGTTCTTC,CASGPNHNEQFF
TRBV28,NA,13,many,TRBJ1-1,TGTGCCAGCAGTCCACCGGTCCCCTATGAAGCTTTCTTT,CASSPPVPYEAFF
TRBV3-1,TRBD1,13,few,TRBJ1-2,TGTGCCAGCAGACGTCAGGGGGACTATGGCTACACCTTC,CASRRQGDYGYTF
TRBV20-1,NA,14,NA,TRBJ1-2,TGCAGTGCCCCCTCAGGAGCTATCGCGAATGGCTACACCTTC,CSAPSGAIANGYTF
TRBV20-1,NA,12,many,TRBJ2-5,TGCAGTGCTTTTTCCCTGCCGGGGACCCAGTACTTC,CSAFSLPGTQYF
TRBV7-6,TRBD2,16,NA,TRBJ2-2,TGTGCCAGCAGCTCCACCGGGACTACGAACACCGGGGAGCTGTTTTTT,CASSSTGTTNTGELFF
TRBV20-1,TRBD2,14,NA,TRBJ2-1,TGCAGTGCTAGCAAGGGACTAGGTTGGGCTGAGCAGTTCTTC,CSASKGLGWAEQFF
TRBV27,TRBD1,16,NA,TRBJ2-2,TGTGCCAGCAGTTTATTAGGCCAGGGGGCAGGCGGGGAGCTGTTTTTT,CASSLLGQGAGGELFF
TRBV10-3,TRBD1,16,many,TRBJ2-3,TGTGCCATCGGAAAATCGGGACAGGGGGTCACAGATACGCAGTATTTT,CAIGKSGQGVTDTQYF
TRBV20-1,NA,10,few,TRBJ2-5,TGCAGTGTCGTTCGGGAGACCCAGTACTTC,CSVVRETQYF
TRBV28,NA,17,many,TRBJ1-5,TGTGCCAGCAGGCCATCGCGACAGGCATTTACTAATCAGCCCCAGCATTTT,CASRPSRQAFTNQPQHF
TRBV10-3,NA,17,many,TRBJ1-2,TGTGCCATCAGTGAGCAGGGAGATGGGGCAGGGACCTATGGCTACACCTTC,CAISEQGDGAGTYGYTF
TRBV7-8,NA,14,NA,TRBJ2-5,TGTGCCAGCAGCCCTGGTGGAGGGAGAGAGACCCAGTACTTC,CASSPGGGRETQYF
TRBV14,TRBD1,15,many,TRBJ1-1,TGTGCCAGGCCGGTTGTACAGGGGGATTATACTGAAGCTTTCTTT,CARPVVQGDYTEAFF
TRBV5-1,NA,15,few,TRBJ2-1,TGCGCCAGCAGCTTGGTACTAGTTAGCTACAATGAGCAGTTCTTC,CASSLVLVSYNEQFF
TRBV20-1,TRBD2,15,few,TRBJ2-1,TGCAGTGCACATCTAGCGGGGAGCTCCTACAATGAGCAGTTCTTC,CSAHLAGSSYNEQFF
TRBV5-1,NA,14,many,TRBJ1-1,TGCGCCAGCAGCCACGGGACAACCGACACTGAAGCTTTCTTT,CASSHGTTDTEAFF
TRBV11-3,NA,14,many,TRBJ2-2,TGTGCCAGCAGCACCGGGACGAACACCGGGGAGCTGTTTTTT,CASSTGTNTGELFF